This entry concerns a single T cell receptor beta chain. Its antigen is as yet unknown. V dropped 5 bases and J dropped 1 base, with 8 bases sitting between them. This CDR3 is built from 13 residues. CDR1 SGHTA and CDR2 FQGNSA come from the germline V gene. The data stem from a study of T-cell reconstitution after alpha-beta-depleted transplantation in children. During its preparation, the TCRbeta library received unique molecular identifiers. Using its own MiXCR run on the PCR reads, TCRdb lists one record per CDR3 protein. The sample gives 200,000 to 250,000 distinct CDR3 sequences, 25% of which show up once; roughly 2.5% is in the top ten. General study findings and limits: The origin of alpha-beta T cells about two months after transplant was reportedly several hundred expanded graft clones. Most T-cell counts and diversity one year after the transplant came from T cells that were newly produced. Elevated TCRbeta diversity at day 60 was traced, in some patients, to surviving recipient T cells and thymic progenitors.

This specimen was PBMCs, taken before TCRalphabeta/CD19-depleted stem cell transplant. This sequence originates from a girl aged 2 to 10 with Fanconi anemia, due to receive a stem cell transplant. The chain uses TRBV7-2 and TRBJ2-5; no clear D. Here the CDR3 reads CASSKVVQETQYF. DNA for the CDR3: TGTGCCAGCAGCAAAGTCGTCCAAGAGACCCAGTACTTC.